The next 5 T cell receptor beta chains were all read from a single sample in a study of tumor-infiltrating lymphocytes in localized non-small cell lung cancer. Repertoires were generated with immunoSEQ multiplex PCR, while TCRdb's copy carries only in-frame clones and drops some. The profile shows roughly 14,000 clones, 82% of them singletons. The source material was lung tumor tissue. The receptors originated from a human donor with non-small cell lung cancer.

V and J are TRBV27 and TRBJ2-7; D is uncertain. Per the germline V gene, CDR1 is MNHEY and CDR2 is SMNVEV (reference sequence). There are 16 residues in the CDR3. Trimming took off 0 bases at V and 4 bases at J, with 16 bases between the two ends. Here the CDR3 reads CASSLSWQAGYYEQYF. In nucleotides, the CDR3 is TGTGCCAGCAGTTTATCGTGGCAGGCCGGTTATTACGAGCAGTACTTC.

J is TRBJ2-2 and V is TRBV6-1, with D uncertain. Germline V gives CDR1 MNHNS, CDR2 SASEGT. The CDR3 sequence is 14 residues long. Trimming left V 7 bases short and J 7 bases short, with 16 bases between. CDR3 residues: CASTPQQVGGELFF. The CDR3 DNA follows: TGTGCCAGCACCCCCCAGCAGGTTGGCGGGGAGCTGTTTTTT.

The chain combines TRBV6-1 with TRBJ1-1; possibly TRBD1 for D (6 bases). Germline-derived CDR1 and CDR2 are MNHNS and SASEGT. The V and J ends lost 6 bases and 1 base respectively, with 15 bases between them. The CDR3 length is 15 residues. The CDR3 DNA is TGTGCCAGCAGGGCTCTCGCGACAGGGAACACTGAAGCTTTCTTT. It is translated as CASRALATGNTEAFF.

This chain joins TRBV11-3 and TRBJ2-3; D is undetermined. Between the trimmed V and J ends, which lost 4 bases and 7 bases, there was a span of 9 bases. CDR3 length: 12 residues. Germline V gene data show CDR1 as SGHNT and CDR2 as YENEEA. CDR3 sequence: CASSSTGNTQYF. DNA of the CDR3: TGTGCCAGCAGCTCGACTGGGAATACGCAGTATTTT.

In DNA form, the CDR3 reads TGTGCCAGCAGCTCACAGAAGGGACTAGCACAGTTCTTC. Protein: CASSSQKGLAQFF. The chain carries TRBV9 and TRBJ2-1; TRBD2 agrees at 9 bases. The CDR3 length is 13 residues. V lost 4 bases, J lost 13 bases, and 9 bases stayed unmatched. From germline, CDR1 is SGDLS and CDR2 YYNGEE.